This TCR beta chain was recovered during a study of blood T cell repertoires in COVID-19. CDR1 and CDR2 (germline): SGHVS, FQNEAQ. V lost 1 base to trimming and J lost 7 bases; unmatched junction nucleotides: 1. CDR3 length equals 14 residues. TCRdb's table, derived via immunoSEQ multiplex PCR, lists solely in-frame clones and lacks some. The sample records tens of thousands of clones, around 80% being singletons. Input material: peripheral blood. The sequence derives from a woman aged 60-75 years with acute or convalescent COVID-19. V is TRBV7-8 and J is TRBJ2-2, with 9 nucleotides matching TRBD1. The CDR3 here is CASSLGQGVGELFF. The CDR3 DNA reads TGTGCCAGCAGCTTAGGACAGGGGGTCGGGGAGCTGTTTTTT.